The sequence of this TCR beta chain was determined in a study of blood T cell repertoires in COVID-19. Deletions cut 5 bases from V and 3 bases from J, with 13 bases between. The germline V gene has CDR1 SGHVS and CDR2 FQNEAQ. The CDR3 has 15 amino acids. The method was immunoSEQ multiplex PCR; TCRdb's version includes in-frame clones alone and lacks a portion of them. The sample contains fewer than 150,000 clones, 88% of which appear only once. The sequence derives from a man aged 45 to 65 with active or convalescent COVID-19. Sequenced material: peripheral blood. The gene calls are TRBV7-8 and TRBJ1-4; the D is unclear. The CDR3 protein is CASSPLRSSNEKLFF. CDR3 bases: TGTGCCAGCAGCCCTCTCAGGTCGTCTAATGAAAAACTGTTTTTT.